This TCR beta chain emerged from a study of T-cell memory formation after mild COVID-19. TCRdb reprocessed the 5' RACE reads via MiXCR and lists one record per CDR3 protein. There are over 350,000 distinct CDR3 sequences in the sample; 20% to 25% occur only once, and 8.8% lies in the top ten. There are 13 residues in the CDR3. Germline V gene lookup returns CDR1 SEHNR and CDR2 FQNEAQ (reference sequence). The trim removed 7 bases at V and 3 bases at J, leaving 6 bases unmatched. V usage is TRBV7-9 and J usage is TRBJ2-7; 7 nucleotides line up with TRBD1. The sample consisted of PBMCs or a T cell subset sorted from them (not recorded which). The TCR originated in an adult woman who had mild COVID-19 (a few samples of this study predate the infection). Cell type and time point are not known. The CDR3 nucleotides are TGTGCCAGCATCCGGGCAGGGGGCTACGAGCAGTACTTC. This codes for CASIRAGGYEQYF. The whole variable domain, filled in from reference TRBV7-9 and TRBJ2-7, reads DTGVSQNPRHKITKRGQNVTFRCDPISEHNRLYWYRQTLGQGPEFLTYFQNEAQLEKSRLLSDRFSAERPKGSFSTLEIQRTEQGDSAMYLCASIRAGGYEQYFGPGTRLTVT.